These 22 T cell receptor beta chains came from one sample sequenced in a study of T cells after yellow fever vaccination (dated by TCRdb to about 2019). Library construction relied on 5' RACE. Sequencing relied on an Illumina NovaSeq 6000. TCRdb trimmed the raw reads at Q25, called clones with MiXCR and kept productive beta chains. Merged by CDR3 protein, the rows form single entries marked with the most common genes and DNA. This sample lists 120,000 or so distinct CDR3 sequences; 7.5% to 10% were detected once. Of the sample, almost 40% falls within the top ten clones. This specimen's treatment or condition label, interpreted: live attenuated yellow fever vaccine strain. The starting material was CD8+ T cells sorted from PBMCs, obtained on the day of the yellow fever booster vaccination. These receptors were collected from a man aged 18 to 29 who received the YFV17D yellow fever vaccine.

The rearrangement joins TRBV12-3 or TRBV12-4 to TRBJ1-2; weak D call: TRBD1 (6 bases). The CDR3 is 13 residues long. Between the trimmed V and J ends, which lost 10 bases and 2 bases, there was a span of 14 bases. The CDR3 loop is CAITPGHNYGYTF. CDR3 nucleotides: TGTGCCATTACCCCGGGACACAACTATGGCTACACCTTC.

This clonotype came up a few times. The rearrangement links TRBV7-9 to TRBJ1-2, with 10 bases aligning to TRBD1. V lost 1 base, J lost 6 bases, and 5 bases stayed unmatched. Germline V lookup: CDR1 SEHNR, CDR2 FQNEAQ (reference sequence). The CDR3 length is 15 residues. The CDR3 protein is CASSLDRGTGDGYTF. The CDR3 coding sequence is TGTGCCAGCAGCTTAGATCGTGGGACAGGGGATGGCTACACCTTC.

Only a few counts were recorded for this clonotype. The CDR3 spells CASSLAAGWSQPQHF. CDR3 in DNA: TGTGCCAGCAGCTTAGCAGCAGGGTGGAGTCAGCCCCAGCATTTT. The chain has TRBV7-6 and TRBJ1-5; TRBD1 might be the D (5 bases). The CDR3 consists of 15 residues. Germline assignment: CDR1 SGHVS and CDR2 FNYEAQ. The V gene lost 0 bases and the J gene lost 6 bases, with 12 bases spanning the gap.

The J gene is TRBJ1-5, the V gene TRBV6-1; a possible D gene is TRBD1 (5 bases). Trimming pared 3 bases from V and 4 bases from J, leaving 10 bases between. The CDR3 is 14 amino acids. The V gene's germline CDR1 is MNHNS and CDR2 SASEGT. CDR3 region: CASSEAGHNQPQHF. DNA of the CDR3: TGTGCCAGCAGTGAGGCAGGGCATAATCAGCCCCAGCATTTT.

This clonotype was seen a handful of times. The chain carries TRBV6-1 and TRBJ2-1, with 8 bases identical to TRBD2. Germline loops: CDR1 MNHNS, CDR2 SASEGT. This CDR3 comprises 14 residues. Trimming at V came to 4 bases and at J to 8 bases, leaving 7 bases not matched to a gene. The CDR3 is CASSGGTRVDEQFF. For the CDR3, the DNA is TGTGCCAGCAGTGGGGGGACTAGAGTGGATGAGCAGTTCTTC.

Only a few counts were recorded for this clonotype. The chain joins TRBV11-2 to TRBJ1-2; D remains ambiguous. The CDR3 length is 15 residues. Germline CDR1 is SGHAT and CDR2 is FQNNGV. V was pared by 5 bases and J by 5 bases, with 18 bases between. CDR3 in DNA: TGTGCCAGCAGCCCCGGTCCGGCCGATCTATATGGCTACACCTTC. Amino acid sequence: CASSPGPADLYGYTF. The whole variable domain, remainder taken from reference TRBV11-2 and TRBJ1-2, is EAGVAQSPRYKIIEKRQSVAFWCNPISGHATLYWYQQILGQGPKLLIQFQNNGVVDDSQLPKDRFSAERLKGVDSTLKIQPAKLEDSAVYLCASSPGPADLYGYTFGSGTRLTVV.

The chain is built from TRBV9 and TRBJ2-2; tentatively, D is TRBD2 (6 bases). Germline V gene sequence: CDR1 SGDLS, CDR2 YYNGEE. V dropped 4 bases and J dropped 3 bases, with 19 bases sitting between them. The CDR3 loop spans 17 amino acids. CDR3 bases: TGTGCCAGCAGCCCCAGTGGGGCGGGGATTCACACCGGGGAGCTGTTTTTT. Encoded protein: CASSPSGAGIHTGELFF. Supplemented by reference TRBV9 and TRBJ2-2, the full variable domain reads DSGVTQTPKHLITATGQRVTLRCSPRSGDLSVYWYQQSLDQGLQFLIQYYNGEERAKGNILERFSAQQFPDLHSELNLSSLELGDSALYFCASSPSGAGIHTGELFFGEGSRLTVL.

The rearrangement links TRBV6-6 to TRBJ2-2, with D maybe TRBD1 (6 bases). Germline V gene sequence: CDR1 MNHNY, CDR2 SVGAGI (reference sequence). The CDR3 loop spans 19 amino acids. V was shortened by 5 bases and J by 0 bases, with 22 bases between the two germline ends. The CDR3 protein is CASSNPDSHLPSNTGELFF. For the CDR3, the DNA is TGTGCCAGCAGTAATCCGGACAGCCACTTACCCTCGAACACCGGGGAGCTGTTTTTT.

The gene calls are TRBV12-3 or TRBV12-4 and TRBJ2-3; TRBD2 might be the D (6 bases). CDR3 length: 15 residues. Trimming removed 5 bases from V and 3 bases from J, with 15 bases in between. The CDR3, as DNA: TGTGCCAGCAGTATTGGGACCGCGGGGACAGATACGCAGTATTTT. Translating gives CASSIGTAGTDTQYF.

CDR3 in amino acids: CSVPGPLKAETQYF. CDR3 nucleotides: TGCAGCGTTCCCGGTCCCCTAAAAGCGGAGACCCAGTACTTC. J is TRBJ2-5 and V is TRBV29-1; D is undetermined. This CDR3 spans 14 amino acids. V was shortened by 5 bases and J by 5 bases, with 18 bases between the two germline ends. The germline gives CDR1 SQVTM, CDR2 ANQGSEA. The variable domain in full, with the rest retrieved from reference TRBV29-1 and TRBJ2-5, is SAVISQKPSRDICQRGTSLTIQCQVDSQVTMMFWYRQQPGQSLTLIATANQGSEATYESGFVIDKFPISRPNLTFSTLTVSNMSPEDSSIYLCSVPGPLKAETQYFGPGTRLLVL.

There are many counts of this clonotype. The chain recombines TRBV10-3 with TRBJ2-6; 7 nucleotides agree with TRBD1. Germline-derived CDR1 and CDR2 are ENHRY and SYGVKD. Trimming at V came to 3 bases and at J to 0 bases, leaving 2 bases not matched to a gene. There are 16 residues in the CDR3. In DNA, the CDR3 is TGTGCCATCAGTGATACAGGGGACTCTGGGGCCAACGTCCTGACTTTC. It translates to CAISDTGDSGANVLTF.

This chain connects TRBV3-1 to TRBJ1-5; D possibly corresponds to TRBD1 (5 bases). CDR1 is LGHDT and CDR2 is YNNKEL in the germline V gene (reference sequence). The CDR3 runs 15 residues. The V end was cut by 3 bases, the J end by 6 bases, with 15 bases between. The CDR3 protein is CASSQSDSISQPQHF. In nucleotides, the CDR3 is TGTGCCAGCAGCCAGTCTGACAGTATCAGTCAGCCCCAGCATTTT.

The V gene is TRBV12-3 or TRBV12-4, the J gene TRBJ2-1; TRBD2 matches at 9 bases. V lost 7 bases, J lost 4 bases, and 5 bases stayed unmatched. This CDR3 contains 14 residues. The CDR3 DNA is TGTGCCAGCACGAGCGGGGGGCCTTACAATGAGCAGTTCTTC. Translating gives CASTSGGPYNEQFF.

CDR3 loop: CSANHRADGYEQYV. In DNA, the CDR3 is TGCAGTGCCAATCACCGGGCCGACGGCTACGAGCAGTACGTC. The J gene is TRBJ2-7, the V gene TRBV20-1; D gene uncertain. The V gene lost 6 bases and the J gene lost 3 bases, with 18 bases spanning the gap. Germline assignment: CDR1 DFQATT and CDR2 SNEGSKA (reference sequence). The CDR3 has 14 residues.

There are a few counts of this clonotype. The rearrangement uses TRBV6-6 and TRBJ2-5; TRBD2 agrees at 10 bases. This CDR3 region has 14 residues. V dropped 5 bases and J dropped 2; count of bases not matched to a gene: 2. Germline-derived CDR1 and CDR2 are MNHNY and SVGAGI (reference sequence). The DNA for the CDR3 is TGTGCCAGCAGTCCTAGCGGGGGACAAGAGACCCAGTACTTC. Translated: CASSPSGGQETQYF.

This clonotype showed up many times. The genes are TRBV4-3 and TRBJ1-3; 8 bases line up with TRBD1. The germline CDR1 and CDR2 sequences are LGHNA and YSLEER. The length of the CDR3 is 15 residues. The V segment lost 8 bases and the J segment 2 bases; nucleotides outside the gene matches: 8. CDR3 protein: CASGLDREAGNTIYF. CDR3 nucleotide sequence: TGCGCCAGCGGACTGGACAGGGAGGCTGGAAACACCATATATTTT.

The V and J genes are TRBV5-4 and TRBJ1-1, with no clear D. The CDR3 has 12 residues. V lost 3 bases to trimming and J lost 5 bases, with 8 bases between them. The V gene's germline CDR1 is SGHNT and CDR2 YYREEE (reference sequence). CDR3 sequence reads: CASSSPATEAFF. CDR3 DNA: TGTGCCAGCAGCTCACCCGCGACTGAAGCTTTCTTT. Full variable domain (missing parts from reference TRBV5-4 and TRBJ1-1): ETGVTQSPTHLIKTRGQQVTLRCSSQSGHNTVSWYQQALGQGPQFIFQYYREEENGRGNFPPRFSGLQFPNYSSELNVNALELDDSALYLCASSSPATEAFFGQGTRLTVV.

Ten or more counts support this clonotype. J is TRBJ2-2 and V is TRBV20-1, with D maybe TRBD2 (6 bases). Germline CDR1 DFQATT, CDR2 SNEGSKA (reference sequence). V lost 5 bases, J lost 7 bases, and 23 bases lay in between. The CDR3 has 16 residues. The CDR3 coding sequence is TGCAGTGCTCCTACAGCGGGCGCGACCCATGGCGGGGAGCTGTTTTTT. As protein: CSAPTAGATHGGELFF.

The rearrangement links TRBV4-1 to TRBJ2-5; no firm D call. The CDR3 is made up of 12 amino acids. V was cut by 0 bases and J by 5 bases, with 4 bases left in between. Germline CDR1 reads MGHRA; CDR2 reads YSYEKL. The CDR3: CASSQDRETQYF. CDR3 coding DNA: TGCGCCAGCAGCCAAGATCGCGAGACCCAGTACTTC.

This clonotype was found a few times. The chain carries TRBV6-4 and TRBJ2-2, with D uncertain. The CDR3 length is 13 residues. Germline lookup yields CDR1 MRHNA and CDR2 SNTAGT. The V gene lost 9 bases and the J gene lost 2 bases, with 10 bases spanning the gap. Here the CDR3 DNA reads TGTGCCAGTTCCGGGTCAAACACCGGGGAGCTGTTTTTT. This gives the protein CASSGSNTGELFF.

This clonotype was detected a few times. The chain has TRBV29-1 and TRBJ2-3, with D tentatively TRBD2 (6 bases). The germline V and J ends were trimmed by 4 bases and 5 bases, with 19 bases remaining between them. CDR1 is SQVTM and CDR2 is ANQGSEA in the germline V gene. This CDR3 spans 15 amino acids. The CDR3, as DNA: TGCAGCGTTGTGGTTCGGCTAGCGACGGGAGATACGCAGTATTTT. This codes for CSVVVRLATGDTQYF.

V gene TRBV30 combines with J gene TRBJ1-5; D perhaps matches TRBD1 (5 bases). The germline gives CDR1 GTSNPN, CDR2 SVGIG (reference sequence). The CDR3 has 13 amino acids. V was cut by 5 bases and J by 5 bases, with 13 bases left in between. CDR3 residues: CAWGRQGHQPQHF. The CDR3 DNA is TGTGCCTGGGGACGGCAGGGCCATCAGCCCCAGCATTTT.